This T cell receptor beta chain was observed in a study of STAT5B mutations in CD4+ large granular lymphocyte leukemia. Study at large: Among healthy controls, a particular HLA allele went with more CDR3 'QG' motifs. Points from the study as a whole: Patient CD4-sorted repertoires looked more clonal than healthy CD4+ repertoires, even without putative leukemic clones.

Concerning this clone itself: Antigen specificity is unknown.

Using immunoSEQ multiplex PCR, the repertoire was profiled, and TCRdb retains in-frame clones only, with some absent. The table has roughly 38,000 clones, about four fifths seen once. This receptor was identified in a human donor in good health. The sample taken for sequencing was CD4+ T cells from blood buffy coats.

The DNA of the CDR3 is TGTGCCAGCAGCCCGCAAGAGACCCAGTACTTC. Translating gives CASSPQETQYF. The chain has TRBV7-2 and TRBJ2-5; D gene uncertain. CDR1 and CDR2 (germline): SGHTA, FQGNSA. There are 11 residues in the CDR3. Trimming took off 5 bases at V and 2 bases at J, with 3 bases between the two ends.